The 26 T cell receptor beta chains below all came from one sample that was sequenced in a study of T cell clusters in autoimmune cytopenias. TRB rearrangements were amplified by touch-down multiplex PCR with mixed TRB-A/B primers. TCRdb re-analyzed the multiplex PCR reads; it lists each CDR3 protein once, without DNA. This table lists about 3,600 distinct CDR3 sequences. About 37,500 genome equivalents of blood DNA were amplified for TRB. The sample taken for sequencing was peripheral blood. These receptors all stem from a human donor with an autoimmune cytopenia or autoimmune hepatitis (not recorded which).

CDR3 sequence reads: CASSIQGAVPAFF. The chain carries TRBV19 and TRBJ1-1; absent DNA, TCRdb's TRBD1 call cannot be checked. Germline V gene data show CDR1 as LNHDA and CDR2 as SQIVND (reference sequence). CDR3 length equals 13 residues.

V is TRBV6-5 and J is TRBJ2-1; TCRdb proposes TRBD1, but this gene call is untestable without DNA. This CDR3 is 15 amino acids long. Germline V gene data show CDR1 as MNHEY and CDR2 as SVGAGI. The CDR3 protein is CVSGPGQTYYNEQFF.

The J gene is TRBJ2-1, the V gene TRBV5-5. CDR1 is SGHKS and CDR2 is YYEKEE in the germline V gene (reference sequence). This CDR3 has 14 residues. CDR3 in amino acids: CASSWDSSYNEQFF. The full variable domain, in which reference TRBV5-5 and TRBJ2-1 provide the parts outside the CDR3, is DAGVTQSPTHLIKTRGQQVTLRCSPISGHKSVSWYQQVLGQGPQFIFQYYEKEERGRGNFPDRFSARQFPNYSSELNVNALLLGDSALYLCASSWDSSYNEQFFGPGTRLTVL.

This clonotype is deemed medium-sized by its frequency. The chain uses TRBV30 and TRBJ2-3; without DNA, the TCRdb call of TRBD1 cannot be checked. The CDR3 has 17 residues. Per germline, CDR1 GTSNPN and CDR2 SVGIG (reference sequence). The CDR3 loop is CAWKVIRDRPSTDTQYF.

This clonotype ranks as medium-sized (0.01 to 0.1%) in terms of frequency. The rearrangement joins TRBV6-1 to TRBJ2-6; the D gene TCRdb calls, TRBD1, cannot be checked with no DNA. The CDR3 length is 14 residues. Germline CDR1 and CDR2: MNHNS and SASEGT. The CDR3 is CASRGTVGANVLTF.

The chain couples TRBV27 to TRBJ1-4; TCRdb designates TRBD1, a call that cannot be tested without DNA. This CDR3 has 14 amino acids. The V gene's germline CDR1 is MNHEY and CDR2 SMNVEV (reference sequence). The CDR3 region is CASSLGTVGEKLFF.

This clonotype shows up as medium-sized by frequency. This chain uses TRBV29-1 with TRBJ2-3; TCRdb names TRBD2, which stays unverified in the absence of DNA. This CDR3 is 15 amino acids long. Germline V gene data show CDR1 as SQVTM and CDR2 as ANQGSEA. The CDR3 is CSVDSGLAFPDTQYF.

This rearrangement joins TRBV20-1 to TRBJ2-7; as DNA is missing, the TRBD1 call by TCRdb cannot be tested. The CDR3 length is 13 residues. Germline V gives CDR1 DFQATT, CDR2 SNEGSKA (reference sequence). CDR3 amino acids: CSALFPGRYEQYF.

V usage is TRBV30 and J usage is TRBJ2-7; with no DNA, the TCRdb D assignment of TRBD1 cannot be verified. Germline loops: CDR1 GTSNPN, CDR2 SVGIG (reference sequence). The CDR3 is 13 amino acids. CDR3 sequence reads: CATQPPGQYEQYF.

The genes are TRBV27 and TRBJ1-5. This CDR3 has 15 amino acids. Germline V lookup: CDR1 MNHEY, CDR2 SMNVEV (reference sequence). The CDR3: CASRPLGIGNQPQHF.

This clonotype is deemed medium-sized by its frequency. This chain uses TRBV29-1 with TRBJ2-1; TCRdb names TRBD2, which stays unverified in the absence of DNA. The germline gives CDR1 SQVTM, CDR2 ANQGSEA. CDR3 length: 16 residues. The CDR3 sequence: CSVEDPGTSSYNEQFF.

V usage is TRBV30 and J usage is TRBJ2-3; the D call of TRBD1 rests on TCRdb alone, since no DNA is present to check it. Germline V gene sequence: CDR1 GTSNPN, CDR2 SVGIG (reference sequence). The CDR3 totals 14 residues. The CDR3 sequence is CAWSVGGGINTQYF.

This clonotype is identified as medium-sized from frequency. The chain couples TRBV6-2 or TRBV6-3 to TRBJ2-3; no DNA is available, so the TRBD1 call from TCRdb remains unchecked. The CDR3 length is 15 residues. Germline V gives CDR1 MNHEY, CDR2 SVGEGT. This CDR3 is CASRELVPLQNTQYF.

This clonotype counts as medium-sized by frequency. The chain couples TRBV5-6 to TRBJ1-5; TCRdb's D call, TRBD1, is unchecked because there is no DNA. The CDR3 is 16 amino acids. Germline V gene sequence: CDR1 SGHDT, CDR2 YYEEEE. The CDR3 sequence: CASSQGGWLSNQPQHF.

This clonotype ranks as medium-sized (0.01 to 0.1%) in terms of frequency. The chain has TRBV29-1 and TRBJ1-1; the D call of TRBD1 rests on TCRdb alone, since no DNA is present to check it. Germline CDR1 and CDR2: SQVTM and ANQGSEA. This CDR3 is 13 amino acids long. The CDR3: CSVADSSDTEAFF.

V and J are TRBV7-9 and TRBJ2-3; TCRdb gives TRBD2 as the D gene, but with no DNA this cannot be confirmed. The germline gives CDR1 SEHNR, CDR2 FQNEAQ (reference sequence). The CDR3 is 18 residues long. The CDR3 loop reads CASSLDEWELAGADTQYF.

This chain's CDR3 is CASSLDRGALMNTEAFF. This chain joins TRBV6-5 and TRBJ1-1; TCRdb designates TRBD1, a call that cannot be tested without DNA. Looked up from germline, CDR1 is MNHEY and CDR2 is SVGAGI. The CDR3 consists of 17 residues.

By frequency, this clonotype registers medium-sized (0.01 to 0.1%). The chain uses TRBV6-5 and TRBJ1-2; TCRdb's assignment of TRBD1 cannot be checked, as there is no DNA. This CDR3 region has 13 residues. Looked up from germline, CDR1 is MNHEY and CDR2 is SVGAGI. The CDR3 reads CASSYLTGSGYTF.

This chain joins TRBV6-5 and TRBJ1-4. The CDR3 runs 15 residues. Per the germline V gene, CDR1 is MNHEY and CDR2 is SVGAGI. This CDR3 reads CASSYRGGGDEKLFF.

The CDR3 loop reads CASSPPVSRGLTEAFF. This sequence joins TRBV18 and TRBJ1-1; the D gene TCRdb calls, TRBD1, cannot be checked with no DNA. The germline V gene has CDR1 KGHSH and CDR2 LQKENI. The CDR3 sequence is 16 residues long.

This clonotype is identified as medium-sized from frequency. The chain carries TRBV30 and TRBJ1-5. This CDR3 region has 14 residues. The germline V gene has CDR1 GTSNPN and CDR2 SVGIG (reference sequence). CDR3 loop: CAWSVPVQNQPQHF.

This clonotype shows up as medium-sized by frequency. The chain uses TRBV19 and TRBJ2-3; absent DNA, TCRdb's TRBD1 call cannot be checked. Germline CDR1 and CDR2: LNHDA and SQIVND (reference sequence). This CDR3 has 15 amino acids. This CDR3 is CASSPYRTGQDTQYF.

Judged by frequency, this clonotype is medium-sized. J is TRBJ2-5 and V is TRBV7-2; TCRdb designates TRBD1, a call that cannot be tested without DNA. CDR3 length equals 11 residues. The germline V gene encodes CDR1 SGHTA and CDR2 FQGNSA. The CDR3 here is CASSQGETQYF.

According to its frequency, this clonotype is medium-sized (0.01 to 0.1%). The chain uses TRBV5-4 and TRBJ2-5; TCRdb indicates TRBD1, and absent DNA this call remains unverified. Germline V lookup: CDR1 SGHNT, CDR2 YYREEE (reference sequence). The CDR3 runs to 13 residues. CDR3 protein: CASSREVAETQYF.

This clonotype is medium-sized (0.01 to 0.1%) by frequency. The V gene is TRBV12-3 or TRBV12-4, the J gene TRBJ2-5. This CDR3 comprises 12 residues. This CDR3 is CASSLYQETQYF.

According to its frequency, this clonotype is medium-sized. J is TRBJ2-7 and V is TRBV29-1; TCRdb designates TRBD1, a call that cannot be tested without DNA. From germline, CDR1 is SQVTM and CDR2 ANQGSEA. The CDR3 runs to 14 residues. This CDR3 is CSVSGQANSYEQYF.